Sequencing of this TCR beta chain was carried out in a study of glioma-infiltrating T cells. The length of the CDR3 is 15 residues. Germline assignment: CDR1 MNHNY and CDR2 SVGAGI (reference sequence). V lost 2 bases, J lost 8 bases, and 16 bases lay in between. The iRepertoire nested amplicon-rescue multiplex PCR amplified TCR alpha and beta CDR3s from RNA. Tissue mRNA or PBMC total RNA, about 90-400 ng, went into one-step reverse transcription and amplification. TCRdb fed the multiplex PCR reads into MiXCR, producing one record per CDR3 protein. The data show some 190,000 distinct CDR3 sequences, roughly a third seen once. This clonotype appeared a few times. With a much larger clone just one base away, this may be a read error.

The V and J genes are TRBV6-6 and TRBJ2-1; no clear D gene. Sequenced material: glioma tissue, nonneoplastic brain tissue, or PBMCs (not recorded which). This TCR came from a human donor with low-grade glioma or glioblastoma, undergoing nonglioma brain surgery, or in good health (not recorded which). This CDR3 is CASSYDLVSSDEQFF. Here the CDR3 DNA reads TGTGCCAGCAGTTACGACTTGGTAAGTTCGGATGAGCAGTTCTTC.